The 22 T cell receptor beta chains given below trace back to one sample, sequenced in a study of post-analysis software for immune sequencing data. The study, taken as a whole, reports: In patients, about 5 TRBV segments were more frequent than in controls, with TRBV5-6, TRBV5-1 and TRBV20-1 among them.

These receptors are not linked to any known antigen. cDNA libraries of TCR beta carried unique molecular identifiers. TCRdb redid the calling of the PCR reads with MiXCR, one entry per CDR3 protein. The sample includes roughly 540,000 distinct CDR3 sequences, 34% of them seen just once. Sequencing used blood. Receptors were obtained from a girl aged 2-17 years with multiple sclerosis.

Note on this clonotype: At one end, the junction sequence differs from germline, possibly due to a read error. V usage is TRBV5-1 and J usage is TRBJ2-7; D is ambiguous. The CDR3 has 13 residues. The V gene's germline CDR1 is SGHRS and CDR2 YFSETQ. The CDR3 loop is CASSLAGPYEQCF. The CDR3 DNA follows: TGCGCCAGCAGCTTGGCCGGACCCTACGAGCAGTGCTTC.

In DNA form, the CDR3 reads TGTGCCAGCAGCTTAGTGTATAAAGATACGCAGTATTTT. Its protein product is CASSLVYKDTQYF. J is TRBJ2-3 and V is TRBV7-6; D remains unclear. V gave up 1 base and J gave up 5 bases, with 7 bases separating them. The CDR3 sequence is 13 residues long. CDR1 is SGHVS and CDR2 is FNYEAQ in the germline V gene.

This chain joins TRBV24-1 and TRBJ2-1; either TRBD1 or TRBD2 may fit D (5 bases each). Germline V gene data show CDR1 as KGHDR and CDR2 as SFDVKD. The length of the CDR3 is 15 residues. V lost 4 bases and J lost 6, with 15 bases in between. DNA for the CDR3: TGTGCCACCAGTGAAGCCGGGACCCCCGGCAATGAGCAGTTCTTC. It encodes CATSEAGTPGNEQFF.

This clonotype was observed a few times. The chain employs TRBV29-1 and TRBJ2-5, with a weak D call TRBD2 (5 bases). The germline V gene encodes CDR1 SQVTM and CDR2 ANQGSEA. CDR3 length equals 14 residues. Deletions cut 4 bases from V and 5 bases from J, with 17 bases between. CDR3 in DNA: TGCAGCGTTGTCTCTGTGGCGGCGGGTGAGACCCAGTACTTC. Residues: CSVVSVAAGETQYF. The full variable domain, in which reference TRBV29-1 and TRBJ2-5 provide the parts outside the CDR3, is SAVISQKPSRDICQRGTSLTIQCQVDSQVTMMFWYRQQPGQSLTLIATANQGSEATYESGFVIDKFPISRPNLTFSTLTVSNMSPEDSSIYLCSVVSVAAGETQYFGPGTRLLVL.

The CDR3 DNA sequence: TGTGCCAGCAGCCGGGACCTGTTATATGGCTACACCTTC. Its protein is CASSRDLLYGYTF. V gene TRBV2 combines with J gene TRBJ1-2; possible D gene TRBD1, 5 bases. The V gene lost 6 bases and the J gene lost 5 bases, with 13 bases spanning the gap. CDR3 length: 13 amino acids. The germline CDR1 and CDR2 sequences are SNHLY and FYNNEI.

V and J are TRBV5-8 and TRBJ2-1, with 9 bases matching TRBD1. V dropped 3 bases and J dropped 1; count of bases not matched to a gene: 17. This CDR3 is built from 20 residues. CDR1 and CDR2 (germline): SGHTS, YDEGEE. The CDR3 loop is CASSWGPGTGLGISYNEQFF. The CDR3 DNA follows: TGTGCCAGCAGCTGGGGTCCCGGGACAGGGTTGGGGATTTCCTACAATGAGCAGTTCTTC. The entire variable domain, with the rest obtained from reference TRBV5-8 and TRBJ2-1, is as follows: EAGVTQSPTHLIKTRGQQATLRCSPISGHTSVYWYQQALGLGLQFLLWYDEGEERNRGNFPPRFSGRQFPNYSSELNVNALELEDSALYLCASSWGPGTGLGISYNEQFFGPGTRLTVL.

This clonotype was found many times. The rearrangement joins TRBV15 to TRBJ1-2, with 9 nucleotides matching TRBD1. The CDR3 covers 14 residues. The trim removed 9 bases at V and 3 bases at J, leaving 8 bases unmatched. Germline CDR1 reads LNHNV; CDR2 reads YYDKDF (reference sequence). The CDR3 spells CATNRDRADYGYTF. The CDR3 DNA follows: TGTGCCACAAACCGGGACAGGGCTGACTATGGCTACACCTTC. The full variable domain, in which reference TRBV15 and TRBJ1-2 provide the parts outside the CDR3, is DAMVIQNPRYQVTQFGKPVTLSCSQTLNHNVMYWYQQKSSQAPKLLFHYYDKDFNNEADTPDNFQSRRPNTSFCFLDIRSPGLGDTAMYLCATNRDRADYGYTFGSGTRLTVV.

The V gene is TRBV7-9, the J gene TRBJ1-3; tentative D call: TRBD1 (5 bases). V dropped 1 base and J dropped 4 bases, with 11 bases sitting between them. The CDR3 extends over 15 amino acids. Germline-derived CDR1 and CDR2 are SEHNR and FQNEAQ (reference sequence). This CDR3 reads CASSLVGGDGNTIYF. CDR3 bases: TGTGCCAGCAGCTTAGTCGGGGGGGACGGAAACACCATATATTTT.

The table lists this clonotype with a few counts. DNA for the CDR3: TGTGCCAGCAGCTTATCTGGGTCCATCGATGGTGCTTTCTTT. It is translated as CASSLSGSIDGAFF. The V gene is TRBV7-6, the J gene TRBJ1-1; D remains unclear. The CDR3 covers 14 residues. CDR1 SGHVS and CDR2 FNYEAQ come from the germline V gene. V was cut by 2 bases and J by 11 bases, with 18 bases left in between.

In its sample, this clonotype was seen a few times. The chain combines TRBV20-1 with TRBJ2-5; 8 bases align to TRBD1. The J call is uncertain, as TRBJ2-7 better fits the DNA end. CDR1 and CDR2 (germline): DFQATT, SNEGSKA (reference sequence). The CDR3 is 13 residues long. For the CDR3, the DNA is TGCAGTGCTAGAGTTGCAGGGGGCTTCGAGCAGTACTTC. Translating it yields CSARVAGGFEQYF.

This clonotype was counted a few times. DNA for the CDR3: TGTGCCACCAGCAGAGATGGGGACAGGGGTTTAGGTCAGCCCCAGCATTTT. Its translation: CATSRDGDRGLGQPQHF. V gene TRBV15 combines with J gene TRBJ1-5, with 10 positions matching TRBD1. The germline V gene encodes CDR1 LNHNV and CDR2 YYDKDF (reference sequence). J lost 6 bases, V lost 0 bases, and 8 bases had no gene match. The CDR3 is 17 amino acids. The complete variable domain, with remaining parts taken from reference TRBV15 and TRBJ1-5, reads DAMVIQNPRYQVTQFGKPVTLSCSQTLNHNVMYWYQQKSSQAPKLLFHYYDKDFNNEADTPDNFQSRRPNTSFCFLDIRSPGLGDTAMYLCATSRDGDRGLGQPQHFGDGTRLSIL.

This clonotype was counted between two and nine times. The V call is TRBV27, the J call TRBJ2-1; D might be TRBD1 or TRBD2, each matching 6 bases. The V and J ends lost 3 bases and 4 bases respectively, with 13 bases between them. The CDR3 runs 15 residues. CDR1 is MNHEY, CDR2 SMNVEV, per germline (reference sequence). CDR3 amino acids: CASSFDGGLYNEQFF. The CDR3 DNA reads TGTGCCAGCAGTTTTGACGGGGGCCTTTACAATGAGCAGTTCTTC.

The table lists this clonotype with many counts. The junction shows a germline mismatch at one end, possibly a read error. The chain couples TRBV5-1 to TRBJ2-3, with D possibly called TRBD1 or TRBD2 (5 bases each). Germline V gene data show CDR1 as SGHRS and CDR2 as YFSETQ. The CDR3 has 13 amino acids. The CDR3 region has the DNA TGTGCCAGCAGTCCCGGGACGACAGATACGCAGTATTTT. Residues: CASSPGTTDTQYF.

This rearrangement joins TRBV5-6 to TRBJ2-7, with D possibly called TRBD1 or TRBD2 (5 bases each). V was trimmed by 0 bases and J by 4 bases, leaving 17 bases between them. Germline CDR1 SGHDT, CDR2 YYEEEE. The CDR3 is 16 amino acids. DNA for the CDR3: TGTGCCAGCAGCTTGGTCCAATGGGGCTCGGGGTACGAGCAGTACTTC. It codes for CASSLVQWGSGYEQYF.

A few counts support this clonotype. The V and J genes are TRBV11-2 and TRBJ2-7, with 15 bases fitting TRBD2. Germline CDR1 is SGHAT and CDR2 is FQNNGV. The CDR3 runs to 17 residues. The V gene end was trimmed by 5 bases and the J gene end by 0 bases; junction bases not matched to a gene: 5. This chain's CDR3 is CASSGTSGGSSSYEQYF. CDR3 DNA: TGTGCCAGCAGCGGGACTAGCGGGGGGTCAAGCTCCTACGAGCAGTACTTC.

The genes are TRBV5-1 and TRBJ2-3; 8 nucleotides match TRBD2. J lost 1 base, V lost 0 bases, and 4 bases had no gene match. The CDR3 is 16 amino acids. Germline V gives CDR1 SGHRS, CDR2 YFSETQ. The CDR3 coding sequence is TGCGCCAGCAGCTTGGCCGGGGGGGCCCGCACAGATACGCAGTATTTT. Translating gives CASSLAGGARTDTQYF.

This clonotype was detected a few times. The chain joins TRBV5-8 to TRBJ2-5; weak D call: TRBD2 (6 bases). Germline lookup yields CDR1 SGHTS and CDR2 YDEGEE. Trimming shortened V by 1 base and J by 2 bases, and 12 bases separated the two germline ends. CDR3 length equals 15 residues. The CDR3 bases are TGTGCCAGCAGCTTGCAGCAGGGAGGACAAGAGACCCAGTACTTC. As protein: CASSLQQGGQETQYF.

J is TRBJ2-1 and V is TRBV11-2; D gene ambiguous. The CDR3 covers 10 residues. Germline V CDR1 and CDR2: SGHAT, FQNNGV. V lost 10 bases and J lost 7, with 8 bases in between. CDR3 coding DNA: TGTGCCACCACAGTTAATGAGCAGTTCTTC. Its protein product is CATTVNEQFF.

The V call is TRBV20-1, the J call TRBJ2-3; D is possibly TRBD1 (5 bases). V was cut by 3 bases and J by 3 bases, with 19 bases left in between. There are 16 residues in the CDR3. The germline gives CDR1 DFQATT, CDR2 SNEGSKA (reference sequence). The CDR3 region is CSASDRAREFTDTQYF. For the CDR3, the DNA is TGCAGTGCTAGCGACCGGGCCAGGGAATTTACAGATACGCAGTATTTT.

The chain's CDR3 is CASSPYQRTGNTEAFF. Written as DNA, the CDR3 is TGTGCCAGCAGTCCCTACCAAAGGACGGGGAACACTGAAGCTTTCTTT. The chain has TRBV27 and TRBJ1-1, with D hard to call. Germline loops: CDR1 MNHEY, CDR2 SMNVEV (reference sequence). Between the trimmed V and J ends, which lost 5 bases and 1 base, there was a span of 17 bases. The CDR3 consists of 16 residues.

This chain links TRBV29-1 with TRBJ2-1; TRBD2 agrees at 7 bases. Germline loops: CDR1 SQVTM, CDR2 ANQGSEA. This CDR3 spans 12 amino acids. Trimming removed 6 bases from V and 6 bases from J; junction bases left unmatched: 5. The CDR3 region has the DNA TGCAGCGTGCCGGGGGGACTCAATGAGCAGTTCTTC. Its translation: CSVPGGLNEQFF.

The J gene is TRBJ2-3, the V gene TRBV7-3; 8 positions match TRBD2. CDR1 and CDR2 (germline): SGHTA, FQGTGA. The CDR3 covers 16 residues. The V and J ends lost 5 bases and 4 bases, in that order; junction bases with no gene match: 11. The DNA of the CDR3 is TGTGCCAGCAGCCCCCATGAGTCGGGGGGGGCAGATACGCAGTATTTT. This codes for CASSPHESGGADTQYF.